The 23 T cell receptor beta chains below were found in one sample sequenced in a study of cytomegalovirus exposure and HLA in healthy donors. Primers included in the PCR were 60 Vbeta and 13 Jbeta primers. Some clones are missing from TCRdb's copy, which holds only in-frame ones; the method was immunoSEQ multiplex PCR. The table shows approximately 150,000 clones, with 65% to 80% occurring only once. The source material was PBMCs. The receptor set was obtained from a man in his forties in good health and CMV-seronegative.

This sequence joins TRBV11-3 and TRBJ2-7; 7 bases match TRBD1. Germline V gene lookup returns CDR1 SGHNT and CDR2 YENEEA. The CDR3 sequence is 13 residues long. Trimming removed 3 bases from V and 3 bases from J; junction bases left unmatched: 2. The CDR3 protein is CASSLRTGYEQYF. The CDR3 nucleotides read TGTGCCAGCAGCTTGAGGACAGGCTACGAGCAGTACTTC.

This clone was recorded once. The rearrangement links TRBV28 to TRBJ2-3; 8 bases are shared with TRBD1. Trimming cost V 7 bases and J 4 bases; bases outside gene matches: 22. The CDR3 is made up of 19 amino acids. Germline CDR1 and CDR2: MDHEN and SYDVKM. CDR3 sequence reads: CASTPVRLLKDRDSDTQYF. CDR3 nucleotides: TGTGCCAGCACCCCAGTGAGACTCCTGAAGGACAGGGATTCAGATACGCAGTATTTT.

The chain is built from TRBV29-1 and TRBJ2-1, with D perhaps matching TRBD1 (6 bases). This CDR3 contains 14 residues. Between the trimmed V and J ends, which lost 5 bases and 0 bases, there was a span of 11 bases. Germline V lookup: CDR1 SQVTM, CDR2 ANQGSEA. CDR3 nucleotides: TGCAGCGTTACAGGGTTAAGCTCCTACAATGAGCAGTTCTTC. This encodes CSVTGLSSYNEQFF.

V and J are TRBV30 and TRBJ2-3; 8 bases are shared with TRBD1. The length of the CDR3 is 15 residues. J gave up 1 base and V 0 bases, and 3 bases lay outside the gene matches. Germline V gene lookup returns CDR1 GTSNPN and CDR2 SVGIG (reference sequence). Here the CDR3 DNA reads TGTGCCTGGAGTGTACGGACAGGGCGCACAGATACGCAGTATTTT. This sequence encodes CAWSVRTGRTDTQYF.

CDR3: CASSTSGTVNGYTF. CDR3 coding DNA: TGTGCCAGCAGCACTTCCGGGACAGTGAATGGCTACACCTTC. This rearrangement joins TRBV5-4 to TRBJ1-2; 7 nucleotides align to TRBD1. From germline, CDR1 is SGHNT and CDR2 YYREEE (reference sequence). This CDR3 region has 14 residues. The V and J ends lost 4 bases and 6 bases, in that order; junction bases with no gene match: 9.

This clone was seen more than once but under ten times. This chain joins TRBV7-6 and TRBJ2-7; 8 nucleotides align to TRBD2. CDR3 length: 16 residues. Germline trimming cut 1 base from V and 0 bases from J; bases unmatched to any gene: 5. The germline V gene encodes CDR1 SGHVS and CDR2 FNYEAQ. CDR3 residues: CASSLGGLAGSYEQYF. The CDR3 DNA reads as TGTGCCAGCAGCTTAGGGGGGCTAGCGGGCTCCTACGAGCAGTACTTC. The full variable domain, in which reference TRBV7-6 and TRBJ2-7 provide the parts outside the CDR3, is GAGVSQSPRYKVTKRGQDVALRCDPISGHVSLYWYRQALGQGPEFLTYFNYEAQQDKSGLPNDRFSAERPEGSISTLTIQRTEQRDSAMYRCASSLGGLAGSYEQYFGPGTRLTVT.

This clone was counted only a few times. The V and J genes are TRBV30 and TRBJ2-1; 7 bases are shared with TRBD1. The CDR3 length is 15 residues. Per the germline V gene, CDR1 is GTSNPN and CDR2 is SVGIG (reference sequence). Trimming cost V 4 bases and J 4 bases; bases outside gene matches: 10. This CDR3 reads CAWIRGTAFYNEQFF. CDR3 coding DNA: TGTGCCTGGATCCGTGGGACAGCGTTTTACAATGAGCAGTTCTTC. The complete variable domain, with remaining parts taken from reference TRBV30 and TRBJ2-1, reads SQTIHQWPATLVQPVGSPLSLECTVEGTSNPNLYWYRQAAGRGLQLLFYSVGIGQISSEVPQNLSASRPQDRQFILSSKKLLLSDSGFYLCAWIRGTAFYNEQFFGPGTRLTVL.

This clone showed up just a few times. J is TRBJ1-5 and V is TRBV5-6; 7 bases align to TRBD1. The germline CDR1 and CDR2 sequences are SGHDT and YYEEEE. Trimming cost V 1 base and J 6 bases; bases outside gene matches: 10. The CDR3 is made up of 16 amino acids. CDR3 nucleotides: TGTGCCAGCAGCTTGTTCAGGGGACAGTCGGGTCAGCCCCAGCATTTT. Residues: CASSLFRGQSGQPQHF.

CDR3 in amino acids: CASSSRTSGYEQYF. The CDR3 DNA is TGTGCCAGCAGCTCCCGGACTAGCGGCTACGAGCAGTACTTC. This chain connects TRBV9 to TRBJ2-7, with TRBD2 matching over 10 bases. The CDR3 consists of 14 residues. Germline V gene lookup returns CDR1 SGDLS and CDR2 YYNGEE. V was pared by 4 bases and J by 3 bases, with 4 bases of the junction left unmatched. The variable domain in full, with the rest retrieved from reference TRBV9 and TRBJ2-7, is DSGVTQTPKHLITATGQRVTLRCSPRSGDLSVYWYQQSLDQGLQFLIQYYNGEERAKGNILERFSAQQFPDLHSELNLSSLELGDSALYFCASSSRTSGYEQYFGPGTRLTVT.

The count of this clone is one. V gene TRBV6-5 combines with J gene TRBJ1-3, with 7 bases matching TRBD1. V dropped 7 bases and J dropped 13; count of bases not matched to a gene: 16. Per germline, CDR1 MNHEY and CDR2 SVGAGI. This CDR3 has 14 residues. The CDR3 is CASKREAGGRGIYF. CDR3 sequence (DNA): TGTGCCAGCAAAAGGGAGGCAGGGGGAAGAGGAATATATTTT.

The V and J genes are TRBV25-1 and TRBJ2-1; 7 bases are shared with TRBD2. The CDR3 extends over 15 amino acids. Germline CDR1 and CDR2: MGHDK and SYGVNS. V lost 8 bases and J lost 2; bases outside the gene matches: 9. CDR3 sequence: CASQFSSGPYNEQFF. In DNA form, the CDR3 reads TGTGCCAGCCAATTCTCTAGCGGTCCCTACAATGAGCAGTTCTTC.

This chain connects TRBV9 to TRBJ2-3, with D possibly matching TRBD2 (5 bases). The CDR3 contains 15 residues. V was cut by 0 bases and J by 2 bases, with 10 bases left in between. Germline V gene data show CDR1 as SGDLS and CDR2 as YYNGEE. Written as DNA, the CDR3 is TGTGCCAGCAGCGTAGGAAGCGGACCCACAGATACGCAGTATTTT. Encoded protein: CASSVGSGPTDTQYF.

V and J are TRBV28 and TRBJ2-5; 7 bases are shared with TRBD2. The CDR3 extends over 13 amino acids. V lost 3 bases to trimming and J lost 9 bases; unmatched junction nucleotides: 7. Germline values: CDR1 MDHEN, CDR2 SYDVKM. The CDR3 region has the DNA TGTGCCAGCAGTTTTCAGAGCGGGATCGCCCAGTACTTC. Protein sequence: CASSFQSGIAQYF.

This sequence joins TRBV11-2 and TRBJ2-7; D may be TRBD2 (5 bases). CDR1 and CDR2 from the germline V gene are SGHAT and FQNNGV. Deletions cut 1 base from V and 3 bases from J, with 13 bases between. The CDR3 loop spans 15 amino acids. The CDR3 nucleotides read TGTGCCAGCAGCTTAGGGGCCGAGGGCCTCTACGAGCAGTACTTC. Protein: CASSLGAEGLYEQYF.

This clone has only a few counts. The chain recombines TRBV5-6 with TRBJ1-2, with TRBD1 matching 7 bases. CDR1 SGHDT and CDR2 YYEEEE come from the germline V gene. CDR3 length equals 17 residues. Losses at the gene ends were 0 bases for V and 7 bases for J; bases not matched to a gene: 15. The CDR3 region is CASSLAGTVLSRRGYTF. Here the CDR3 DNA reads TGTGCCAGCAGCTTGGCCGGGACAGTCCTATCTAGGCGTGGCTACACCTTC.

V is TRBV7-9 and J is TRBJ2-3; the match to TRBD1 covers 8 bases. Germline V gene sequence: CDR1 SEHNR, CDR2 FQNEAQ (reference sequence). The trim removed 5 bases at V and 6 bases at J, leaving 7 bases unmatched. The CDR3 contains 14 residues. The CDR3, as DNA: TGTGCCAGCAGCCTGGACAGGGTTGGGGATACGCAGTATTTT. Translation gives CASSLDRVGDTQYF. The variable domain in full, completed from reference TRBV7-9 and TRBJ2-3, reads DTGVSQNPRHKITKRGQNVTFRCDPISEHNRLYWYRQTLGQGPEFLTYFQNEAQLEKSRLLSDRFSAERPKGSFSTLEIQRTEQGDSAMYLCASSLDRVGDTQYFGPGTRLTVL.

This sequence joins TRBV5-1 and TRBJ2-7, with 7 bases aligning to TRBD1. The germline gives CDR1 SGHRS, CDR2 YFSETQ. Losses at the gene ends were 4 bases for V and 2 bases for J; bases not matched to a gene: 6. This CDR3 region has 14 residues. The CDR3 DNA reads as TGCGCCAGCAGCCTGCGACAGGGCCCCTACGAGCAGTACTTC. Protein: CASSLRQGPYEQYF.

The chain carries TRBV6-1 and TRBJ1-4, with 7 bases matching TRBD1. This CDR3 spans 14 amino acids. The junction had 5 bases not matched to a gene; V was cut back by 6 bases and J by 4 bases. Germline assignment: CDR1 MNHNS and CDR2 SASEGT. CDR3 in DNA: TGTGCCAGCAGATGGGACAGCTTTAATGAAAAACTGTTTTTT. Its translation is CASRWDSFNEKLFF.

V gene TRBV27 combines with J gene TRBJ2-1, with 8 bases identical to TRBD2. Per germline, CDR1 MNHEY and CDR2 SMNVEV (reference sequence). Trimming at V came to 7 bases and at J to 6 bases, leaving 8 bases not matched to a gene. The CDR3 is made up of 14 amino acids. CDR3 coding DNA: TGTGCCAGCACGGTGGCTAGCGGGTTCAATGAGCAGTTCTTC. It yields the protein CASTVASGFNEQFF.

The rearrangement uses TRBV5-4 and TRBJ2-5, with TRBD2 matching over 7 bases. V dropped 0 bases and J dropped 9; count of bases not matched to a gene: 14. Germline-derived CDR1 and CDR2 are SGHNT and YYREEE (reference sequence). CDR3 length: 16 residues. CDR3 region: CASSLGSGQGGLSQYF. The CDR3 DNA follows: TGTGCCAGCAGCTTGGGATCGGGCCAGGGAGGGTTGTCCCAGTACTTC.

V and J are TRBV11-2 and TRBJ2-1, with D perhaps TRBD1 (5 bases). V lost 2 bases, J lost 5 bases, and 19 bases lay in between. The length of the CDR3 is 17 residues. Looked up from germline, CDR1 is SGHAT and CDR2 is FQNNGV. CDR3 bases: TGTGCCAGCAGCTTAACCGCTCCAGGGCTCGGTCACAATGAGCAGTTCTTC. It codes for CASSLTAPGLGHNEQFF. Filled out from reference TRBV11-2 and TRBJ2-1, the complete variable domain reads EAGVAQSPRYKIIEKRQSVAFWCNPISGHATLYWYQQILGQGPKLLIQFQNNGVVDDSQLPKDRFSAERLKGVDSTLKIQPAKLEDSAVYLCASSLTAPGLGHNEQFFGPGTRLTVL.

The rearrangement links TRBV6-1 to TRBJ1-6; D remains ambiguous. Trimming removed 1 base from V and 9 bases from J, with 10 bases in between. CDR1 and CDR2 from the germline V gene are MNHNS and SASEGT. This CDR3 comprises 14 residues. The CDR3 DNA reads as TGTGCCAGCAGTGAAGTCCGGGAAGGTTCACCCCTCCACTTT. This translates into CASSEVREGSPLHF.

The chain combines TRBV6-1 with TRBJ2-7; D is ambiguous. This CDR3 region has 15 residues. Germline values: CDR1 MNHNS, CDR2 SASEGT. The germline V and J ends were trimmed by 5 bases and 2 bases, with 16 bases remaining between them. DNA of the CDR3: TGTGCCAGCAGTCTCTCCCCGCGTGAGGCCTACGAGCAGTACTTC. Its translation: CASSLSPREAYEQYF.